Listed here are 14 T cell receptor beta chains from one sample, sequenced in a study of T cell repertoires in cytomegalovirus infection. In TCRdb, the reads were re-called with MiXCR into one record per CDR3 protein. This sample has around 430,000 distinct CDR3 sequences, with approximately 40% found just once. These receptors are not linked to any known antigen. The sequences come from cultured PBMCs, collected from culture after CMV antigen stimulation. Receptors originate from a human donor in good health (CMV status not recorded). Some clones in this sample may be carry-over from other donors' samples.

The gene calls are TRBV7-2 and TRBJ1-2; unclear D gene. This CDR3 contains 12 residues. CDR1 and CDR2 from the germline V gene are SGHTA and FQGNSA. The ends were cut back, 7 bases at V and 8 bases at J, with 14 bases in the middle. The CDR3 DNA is TGTGCCAGCAATCGGCGAGAGGGAGGCTACACCTTC. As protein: CASNRREGGYTF.

CDR3 DNA sequence: TGTGCCAGCAGCTTAGGTGGGACAGGCCCCTATAATTCACCCCTCCACTTT. Protein sequence: CASSLGGTGPYNSPLHF. The genes are TRBV7-2 and TRBJ1-6, with TRBD1 matching over 8 bases. This CDR3 contains 17 residues. CDR1 is SGHTA, CDR2 FQGNSA, per germline. The junction had 4 bases not matched to a gene; V was cut back by 1 base and J by 2 bases.

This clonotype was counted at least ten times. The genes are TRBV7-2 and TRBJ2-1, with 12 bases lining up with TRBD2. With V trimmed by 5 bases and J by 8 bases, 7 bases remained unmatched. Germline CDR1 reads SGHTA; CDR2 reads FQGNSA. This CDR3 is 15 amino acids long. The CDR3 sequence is CASSHSLAGGYEQFF. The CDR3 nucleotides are TGTGCCAGCAGCCATTCACTAGCGGGAGGTTATGAGCAGTTCTTC.

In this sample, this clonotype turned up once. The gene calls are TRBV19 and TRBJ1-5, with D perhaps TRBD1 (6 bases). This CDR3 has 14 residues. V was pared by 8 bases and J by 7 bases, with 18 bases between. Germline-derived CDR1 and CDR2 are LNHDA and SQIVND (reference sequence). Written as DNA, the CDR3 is TGTGCCAGTGGACAACTGGGGACACGACAGCCCCAGCATTTT. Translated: CASGQLGTRQPQHF.

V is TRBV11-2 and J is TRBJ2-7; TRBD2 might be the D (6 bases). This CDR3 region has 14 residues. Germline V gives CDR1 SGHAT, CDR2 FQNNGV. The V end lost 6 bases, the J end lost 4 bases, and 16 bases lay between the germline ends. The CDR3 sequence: CASRTIGAGYEQYF. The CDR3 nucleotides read TGTGCCAGCAGGACCATCGGGGCGGGATACGAGCAGTACTTC.

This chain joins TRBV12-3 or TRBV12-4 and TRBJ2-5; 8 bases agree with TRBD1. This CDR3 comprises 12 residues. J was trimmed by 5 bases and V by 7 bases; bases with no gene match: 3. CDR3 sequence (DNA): TGTGCCAGCACCAACAGGGGGGAGACCCAGTACTTC. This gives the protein CASTNRGETQYF.

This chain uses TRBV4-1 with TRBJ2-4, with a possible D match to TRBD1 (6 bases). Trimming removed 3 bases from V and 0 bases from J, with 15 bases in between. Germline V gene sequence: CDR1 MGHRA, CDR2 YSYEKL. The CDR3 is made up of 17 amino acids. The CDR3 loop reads CASSHLTGPLAKNIQYF. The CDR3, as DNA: TGCGCCAGCAGCCATTTGACAGGTCCCCTAGCCAAAAACATTCAGTACTTC.

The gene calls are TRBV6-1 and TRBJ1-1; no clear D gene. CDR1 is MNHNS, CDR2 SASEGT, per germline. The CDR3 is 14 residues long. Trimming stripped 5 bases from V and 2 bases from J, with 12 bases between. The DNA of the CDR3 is TGTGCCAGCAGTCCGGTGGCAGGAAACACTGAAGCTTTCTTT. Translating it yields CASSPVAGNTEAFF.

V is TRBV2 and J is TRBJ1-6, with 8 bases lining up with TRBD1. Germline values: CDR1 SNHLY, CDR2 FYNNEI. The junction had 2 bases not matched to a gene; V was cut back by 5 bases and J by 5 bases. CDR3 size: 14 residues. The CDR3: CASSKDRDNSPLHF. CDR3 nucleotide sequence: TGTGCCAGCAGTAAGGACAGGGATAATTCACCCCTCCACTTT.

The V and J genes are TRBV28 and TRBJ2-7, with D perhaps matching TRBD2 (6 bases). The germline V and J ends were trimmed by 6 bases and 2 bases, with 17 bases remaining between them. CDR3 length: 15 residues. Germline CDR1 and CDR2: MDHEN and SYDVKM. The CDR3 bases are TGTGCCAGCAGCCGGGGGTCGGGGAGACCCTACGAGCAGTACTTC. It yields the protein CASSRGSGRPYEQYF.

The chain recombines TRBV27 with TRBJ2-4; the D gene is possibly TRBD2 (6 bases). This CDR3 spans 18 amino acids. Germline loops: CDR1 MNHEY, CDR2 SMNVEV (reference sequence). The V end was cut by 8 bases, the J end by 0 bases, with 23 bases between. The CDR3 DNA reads TGTGCCAGCCTTGTGGGGGAGGTGGCCGGTATAGCCAAAAACATTCAGTACTTC. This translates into CASLVGEVAGIAKNIQYF.

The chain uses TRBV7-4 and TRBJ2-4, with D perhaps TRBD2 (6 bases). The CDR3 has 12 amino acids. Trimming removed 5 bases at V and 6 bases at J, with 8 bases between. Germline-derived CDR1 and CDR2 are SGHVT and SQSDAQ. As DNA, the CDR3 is TGTGCCAGCAGCCGGGGAGGAAACATTCAGTACTTC. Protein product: CASSRGGNIQYF. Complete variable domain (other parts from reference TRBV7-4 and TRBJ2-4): GAGVSQSPRYKVAKRGRDVALRCDSISGHVTLYWYRQTLGQGSEVLTYSQSDAQRDKSGRPSGRFSAERPERSVSTLKIQRTEQGDSAVYLCASSRGGNIQYFGAGTRLSVL.

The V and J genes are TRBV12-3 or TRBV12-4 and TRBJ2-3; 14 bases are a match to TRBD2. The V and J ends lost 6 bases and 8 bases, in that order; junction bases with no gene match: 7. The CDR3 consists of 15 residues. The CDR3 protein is CASSRTSGRSATQYF. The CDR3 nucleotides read TGTGCCAGCAGCAGGACTAGCGGGAGGAGCGCTACGCAGTATTTT.

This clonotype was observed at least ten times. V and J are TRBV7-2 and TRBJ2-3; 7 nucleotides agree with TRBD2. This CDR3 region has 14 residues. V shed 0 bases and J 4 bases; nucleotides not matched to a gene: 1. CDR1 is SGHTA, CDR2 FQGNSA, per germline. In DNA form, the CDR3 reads TGTGCCAGCAGCTTAGCCACTAGCGCAGATACGCAGTATTTT. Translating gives CASSLATSADTQYF.